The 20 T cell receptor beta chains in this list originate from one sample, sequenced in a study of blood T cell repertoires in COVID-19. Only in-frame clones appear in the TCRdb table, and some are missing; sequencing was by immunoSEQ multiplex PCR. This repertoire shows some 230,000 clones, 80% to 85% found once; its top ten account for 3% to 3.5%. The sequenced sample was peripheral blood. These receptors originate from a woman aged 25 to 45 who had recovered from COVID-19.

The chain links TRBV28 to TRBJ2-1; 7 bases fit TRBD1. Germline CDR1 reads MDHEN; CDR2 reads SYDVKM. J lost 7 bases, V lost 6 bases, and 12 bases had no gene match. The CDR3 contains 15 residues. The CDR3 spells CASSQDSSRGNEQFF. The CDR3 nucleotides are TGTGCCAGCAGCCAAGACAGCTCCAGGGGGAATGAGCAGTTCTTC.

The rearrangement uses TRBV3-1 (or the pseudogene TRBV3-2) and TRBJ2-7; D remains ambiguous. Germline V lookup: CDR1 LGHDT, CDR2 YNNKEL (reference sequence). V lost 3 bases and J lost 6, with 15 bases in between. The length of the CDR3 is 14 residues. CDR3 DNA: TGTGCCAGCAGCCAGGTACTAATCCGAGGCGAGCAGTACTTC. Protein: CASSQVLIRGEQYF.

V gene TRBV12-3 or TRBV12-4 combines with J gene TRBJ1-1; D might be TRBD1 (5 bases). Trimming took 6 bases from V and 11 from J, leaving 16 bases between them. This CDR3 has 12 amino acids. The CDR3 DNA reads TGTGCCAGCAGCCCCCCAGGGCGGCAGGCTTTCTTT. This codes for CASSPPGRQAFF.

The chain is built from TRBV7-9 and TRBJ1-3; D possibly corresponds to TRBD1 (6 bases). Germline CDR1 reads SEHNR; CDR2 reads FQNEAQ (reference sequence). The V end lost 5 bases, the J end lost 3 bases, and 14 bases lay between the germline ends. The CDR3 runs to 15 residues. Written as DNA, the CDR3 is TGTGCCAGCAGCCAGAACAGGGACCTTGGAAACACCATATATTTT. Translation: CASSQNRDLGNTIYF. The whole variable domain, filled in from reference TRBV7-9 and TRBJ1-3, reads DTGVSQNPRHKITKRGQNVTFRCDPISEHNRLYWYRQTLGQGPEFLTYFQNEAQLEKSRLLSDRFSAERPKGSFSTLEIQRTEQGDSAMYLCASSQNRDLGNTIYFGEGSWLTVV.

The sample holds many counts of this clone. Here the CDR3 DNA reads TGCGCCAGCAGCGTTTTACAGGGTAGGGACACTGAAGCTTTCTTT. It specifies CASSVLQGRDTEAFF. The genes are TRBV5-1 and TRBJ1-1; D perhaps matches TRBD1 (6 bases). Germline values: CDR1 SGHRS, CDR2 YFSETQ. Trimming stripped 4 bases from V and 3 bases from J, with 16 bases between. The CDR3 consists of 15 residues. Based on the CDR3 plus reference TRBV5-1 and TRBJ1-1, the full variable domain is KAGVTQTPRYLIKTRGQQVTLSCSPISGHRSVSWYQQTPGQGLQFLFEYFSETQRNKGNFPGRFSGRQFSNSRSEMNVSTLELGDSALYLCASSVLQGRDTEAFFGQGTRLTVV.

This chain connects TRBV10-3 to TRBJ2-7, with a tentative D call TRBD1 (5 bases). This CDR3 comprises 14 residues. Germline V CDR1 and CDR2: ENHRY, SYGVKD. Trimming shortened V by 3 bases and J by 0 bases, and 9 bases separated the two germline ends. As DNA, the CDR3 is TGTGCCATCAGTGATGGGGCGACCTCCTACGAGCAGTACTTC. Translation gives CAISDGATSYEQYF.

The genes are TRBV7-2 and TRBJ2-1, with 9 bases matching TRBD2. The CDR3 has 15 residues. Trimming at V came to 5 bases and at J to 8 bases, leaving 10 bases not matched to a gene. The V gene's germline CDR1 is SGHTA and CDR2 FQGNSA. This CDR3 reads CASSPGTSRTDEQFF. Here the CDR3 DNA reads TGTGCCAGCAGCCCCGGGACTAGCAGAACAGATGAGCAGTTCTTC.

Here the CDR3 reads CASTISGSTDTQYF. The CDR3 DNA follows: TGTGCCAGCACCATTTCAGGGTCCACAGATACGCAGTATTTT. This chain uses TRBV6-5 with TRBJ2-3, with D maybe TRBD1 (5 bases). Between the trimmed V and J ends, which lost 7 bases and 2 bases, there was a span of 13 bases. The germline gives CDR1 MNHEY, CDR2 SVGAGI. The CDR3 extends over 14 amino acids.

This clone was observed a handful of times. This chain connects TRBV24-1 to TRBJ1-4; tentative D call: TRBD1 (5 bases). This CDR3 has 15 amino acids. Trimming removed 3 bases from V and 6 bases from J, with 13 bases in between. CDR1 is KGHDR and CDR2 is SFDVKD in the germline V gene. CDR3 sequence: CATSDATPGDEKLFF. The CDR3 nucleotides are TGTGCCACCAGTGATGCGACACCGGGGGATGAAAAACTGTTTTTT.

This chain's CDR3 is CASRTLYEQYF. CDR3 DNA sequence: TGTGCCAGCAGAACCCTATACGAGCAGTACTTC. This rearrangement joins TRBV27 to TRBJ2-7, with D unclear. CDR1 and CDR2 (germline): MNHEY, SMNVEV (reference sequence). This CDR3 has 11 amino acids. V lost 6 bases, J lost 4 bases, and 7 bases lay in between.

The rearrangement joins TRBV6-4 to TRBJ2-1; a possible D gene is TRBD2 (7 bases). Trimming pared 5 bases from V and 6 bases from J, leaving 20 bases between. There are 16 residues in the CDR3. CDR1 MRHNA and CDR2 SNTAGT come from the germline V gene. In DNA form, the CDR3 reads TGTGCCAGCAGTCCACAGGGAGGGGGAGGAGGCAATGAGCAGTTCTTC. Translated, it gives CASSPQGGGGGNEQFF.

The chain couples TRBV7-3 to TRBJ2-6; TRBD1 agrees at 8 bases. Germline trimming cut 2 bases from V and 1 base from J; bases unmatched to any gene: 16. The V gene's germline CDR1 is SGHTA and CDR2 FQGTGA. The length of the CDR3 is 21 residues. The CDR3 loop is CASSLYPVYLQGESGANVLTF. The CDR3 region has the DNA TGTGCCAGCAGCTTATATCCCGTATACCTACAGGGGGAATCTGGGGCCAACGTCCTGACTTTC.

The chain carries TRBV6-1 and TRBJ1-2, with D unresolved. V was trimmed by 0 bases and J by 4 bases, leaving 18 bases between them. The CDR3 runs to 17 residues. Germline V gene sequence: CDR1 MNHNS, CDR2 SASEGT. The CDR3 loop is CASSEASSLTYPYGYTF. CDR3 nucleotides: TGTGCCAGCAGTGAAGCTTCATCTCTTACCTACCCCTATGGCTACACCTTC.

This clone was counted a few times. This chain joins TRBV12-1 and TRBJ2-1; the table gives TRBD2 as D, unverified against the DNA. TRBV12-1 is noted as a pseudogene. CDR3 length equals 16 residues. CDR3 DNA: TGTGCCAGCCGAAACCGACTAGCGGGAGCTAACAATGAGCAGTTCTTC. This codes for CASRNRLAGANNEQFF.

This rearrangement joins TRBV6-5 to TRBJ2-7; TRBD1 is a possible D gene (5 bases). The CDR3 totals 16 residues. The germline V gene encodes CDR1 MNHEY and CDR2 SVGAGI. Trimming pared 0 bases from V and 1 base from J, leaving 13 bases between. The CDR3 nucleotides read TGTGCCAGCAGTTACTCTATGCCCGACAGATCCTACGAGCAGTACTTC. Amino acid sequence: CASSYSMPDRSYEQYF.

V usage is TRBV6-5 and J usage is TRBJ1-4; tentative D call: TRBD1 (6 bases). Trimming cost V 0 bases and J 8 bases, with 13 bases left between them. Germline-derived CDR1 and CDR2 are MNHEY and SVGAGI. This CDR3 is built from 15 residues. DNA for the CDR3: TGTGCCAGCAGTTACTCGACAGGTGACTCGGAAAAACTGTTTTTT. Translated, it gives CASSYSTGDSEKLFF.

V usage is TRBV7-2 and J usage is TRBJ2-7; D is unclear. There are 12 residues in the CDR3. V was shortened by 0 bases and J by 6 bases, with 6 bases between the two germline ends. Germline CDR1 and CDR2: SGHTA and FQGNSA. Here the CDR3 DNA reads TGTGCCAGCAGCTTAGCGGGCCTCGAGCAGTACTTC. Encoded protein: CASSLAGLEQYF.

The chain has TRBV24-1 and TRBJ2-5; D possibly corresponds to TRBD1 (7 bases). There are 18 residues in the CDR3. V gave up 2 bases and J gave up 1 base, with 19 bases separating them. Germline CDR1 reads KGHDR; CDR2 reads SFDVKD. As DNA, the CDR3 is TGTGCCACCAGTGATTCCCCTTTGGAGGGGGCAGTCCAAGAGACCCAGTACTTC. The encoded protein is CATSDSPLEGAVQETQYF.

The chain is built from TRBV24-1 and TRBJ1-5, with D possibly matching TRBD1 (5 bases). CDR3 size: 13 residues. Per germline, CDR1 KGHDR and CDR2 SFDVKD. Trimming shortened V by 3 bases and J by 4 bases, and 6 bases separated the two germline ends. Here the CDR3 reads CATSDRGNQPQHF. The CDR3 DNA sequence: TGTGCCACCAGTGATCGGGGGAATCAGCCCCAGCATTTT.

In nucleotides, the CDR3 is TGTGCCAGCAGCTCCCGGGGGGGGCAGGGCCGCTACGAGCAGTACTTC. Translation: CASSSRGGQGRYEQYF. The gene calls are TRBV7-9 and TRBJ2-7, with 8 bases aligning to TRBD2. J gave up 3 bases and V 4 bases, and 11 bases lay outside the gene matches. Per germline, CDR1 SEHNR and CDR2 FQNEAQ (reference sequence). This CDR3 has 16 residues. The full variable domain, rest sourced from reference TRBV7-9 and TRBJ2-7, is DTGVSQNPRHKITKRGQNVTFRCDPISEHNRLYWYRQTLGQGPEFLTYFQNEAQLEKSRLLSDRFSAERPKGSFSTLEIQRTEQGDSAMYLCASSSRGGQGRYEQYFGPGTRLTVT.